A selection of T cell receptor beta chains follows, all from one sample in a study of T-cell reconstitution after alpha-beta-depleted transplantation in children. TCRdb reprocessed the PCR reads via MiXCR and lists one record per CDR3 protein. Altogether 450,000 to 600,000 distinct CDR3 sequences are present, 10% to 15% being singletons, with the ten largest covering over 2%. The sample consisted of PBMCs, mostly from graft donor cells, taken 360 days after TCRalphabeta/CD19-depleted stem cell transplant. The receptors were gathered from a male patient aged 10-17 years who had a stem cell transplant for acute myeloid leukemia, so the T cells may come from the graft donor. Each CDR3 is given without its conserved first and last residue.

J gene | V gene | CDR3 protein
TRBJ2-7 | TRBV28 | ASSGPWGLAGGGEQY
TRBJ2-6 | TRBV29-1 | SAPVGANVLT
TRBJ2-1 | TRBV7-3 | ASSPSGSYNEQF
TRBJ2-7 | TRBV12-3/TRBV12-4 | ASSLARKGTYEQY
TRBJ2-5 | TRBV25-1 | ASSDVRGGLLQETQY
TRBJ1-1 | TRBV28 | ASSLTGRRNTEAF
TRBJ2-3 | TRBV7-8 | ASSLAGFTDTQY
TRBJ2-3 | TRBV24-1 | ATSDPLGLAGGTDTQY
TRBJ2-3 | TRBV6-5 | ASSSLAGAEDTQY
TRBJ2-5 | TRBV12-3/TRBV12-4 | ASSPSGASGRETQY
TRBJ2-1 | TRBV28 | ASSTGTLVYNEQF
TRBJ1-2 | TRBV14 | ASSQDPRSRSGYT
TRBJ1-1 | TRBV19 | AADRVEAGNTEAF
TRBJ2-1 | TRBV29-1 | SVEGPARGDNEQF
TRBJ2-6 | TRBV30 | AWSIGDSGANVLT
TRBJ2-3 | TRBV29-1 | SVVPLVKGGTDTQY
TRBJ2-3 | TRBV12-3/TRBV12-4 | ASSSRLVAQAIGTDTQY
TRBJ2-6 | TRBV19 | ASRGYYGANVLT
TRBJ2-7 | TRBV29-1 | SGRETGGYEQY
TRBJ1-4 | TRBV12-3/TRBV12-4 | ASTPTALNEKLF
TRBJ2-3 | TRBV5-1 | ASSLVDYRDTQY
TRBJ2-5 | TRBV29-1 | SVGGRHQETQY
TRBJ2-3 | TRBV5-8 | ASSFGTGQGIDTQY
TRBJ1-1 | TRBV12-3/TRBV12-4 | ASSPNRTGRTEAF
TRBJ2-5 | TRBV4-2 | ASSQAMDQETQY
TRBJ2-2 | TRBV23-1 | ASSHGRGLTGELF
TRBJ1-3 | TRBV15 | ATSRDMSGNTIY
TRBJ2-6 | TRBV5-4 | ASSLGRGQGANVLT
TRBJ2-5 | TRBV20-1 | SAKQEAETQY
TRBJ2-5 | TRBV27 | ASSLVGALETQY
TRBJ2-6 | TRBV7-9 | ASSSICGTGYSGANVLT
TRBJ1-1 | TRBV10-3 | AISAPGQGNTEAF
TRBJ2-5 | TRBV20-1 | SASGPQETQY
TRBJ2-7 | TRBV25-1 | ASAVGEGTYEQY
TRBJ1-5 | TRBV20-1 | SASVGGNQPQH
TRBJ2-7 | TRBV27 | ASSLRLPVQQY
TRBJ2-5 | TRBV20-1 | SAPGWEGETQY
TRBJ2-2 | TRBV5-1 | ASSPLLGVNTGELF
TRBJ2-5 | TRBV7-9 | ASRDRAETQY
TRBJ1-6 | TRBV5-1 | ASSPTGDDAPLH
TRBJ1-2 | TRBV10-3 | AISERADINYGYT
TRBJ2-7 | TRBV11-1 | ASSAEALAYEQY
TRBJ1-1 | TRBV7-8 | ASSLGRGRGIVPNTEAF
TRBJ2-3 | TRBV7-2 | ASSITGMPTDTQY
TRBJ2-5 | TRBV12-3/TRBV12-4 | ASSLWLAEYQETQY
TRBJ2-1 | TRBV7-2 | ASRAGVATRWEQF
TRBJ1-2 | TRBV7-9 | ASSLRAPADGYT
TRBJ1-6 | TRBV2 | ARGTSTNSPLH
TRBJ2-7 | TRBV28 | ASSSSASLTTYEQY
TRBJ2-1 | TRBV12-5 | ASGASGTGVNEQF
TRBJ2-6 | TRBV7-9 | ASSSRASGANVLT
TRBJ2-1 | TRBV12-3/TRBV12-4 | ASRGVRAYNEQF
TRBJ2-5 | TRBV15 | ATSRVPARETQY
TRBJ2-1 | TRBV20-1 | SASKAGGPYEQF
TRBJ1-5 | TRBV6-5 | ASSPKWDRIRGNQPQH
TRBJ2-7 | TRBV20-1 | SARRLAGRLY
TRBJ2-7 | TRBV15 | ATSGLRSGNEQY
TRBJ2-1 | TRBV9 | ASSVFGFQGGEQF